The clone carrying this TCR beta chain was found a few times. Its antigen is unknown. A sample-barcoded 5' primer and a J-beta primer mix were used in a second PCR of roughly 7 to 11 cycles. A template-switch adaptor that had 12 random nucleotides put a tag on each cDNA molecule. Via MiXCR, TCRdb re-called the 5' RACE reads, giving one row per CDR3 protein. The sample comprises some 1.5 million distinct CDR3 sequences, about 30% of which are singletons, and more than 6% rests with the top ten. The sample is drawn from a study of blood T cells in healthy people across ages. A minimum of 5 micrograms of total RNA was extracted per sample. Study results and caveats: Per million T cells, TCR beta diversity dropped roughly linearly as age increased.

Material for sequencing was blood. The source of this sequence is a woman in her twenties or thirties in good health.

The CDR3 sequence is CASSQGSLQGIVTYEQYF. As DNA, the CDR3 is TGCGCCAGCAGCCAAGGCTCCCTACAGGGAATAGTTACCTACGAGCAGTACTTC. The chain links TRBV4-1 to TRBJ2-7, with D perhaps TRBD1 (6 bases). V was pared by 1 base and J by 2 bases, with 21 bases between. This CDR3 contains 18 residues. CDR1 and CDR2 from the germline V gene are MGHRA and YSYEKL.